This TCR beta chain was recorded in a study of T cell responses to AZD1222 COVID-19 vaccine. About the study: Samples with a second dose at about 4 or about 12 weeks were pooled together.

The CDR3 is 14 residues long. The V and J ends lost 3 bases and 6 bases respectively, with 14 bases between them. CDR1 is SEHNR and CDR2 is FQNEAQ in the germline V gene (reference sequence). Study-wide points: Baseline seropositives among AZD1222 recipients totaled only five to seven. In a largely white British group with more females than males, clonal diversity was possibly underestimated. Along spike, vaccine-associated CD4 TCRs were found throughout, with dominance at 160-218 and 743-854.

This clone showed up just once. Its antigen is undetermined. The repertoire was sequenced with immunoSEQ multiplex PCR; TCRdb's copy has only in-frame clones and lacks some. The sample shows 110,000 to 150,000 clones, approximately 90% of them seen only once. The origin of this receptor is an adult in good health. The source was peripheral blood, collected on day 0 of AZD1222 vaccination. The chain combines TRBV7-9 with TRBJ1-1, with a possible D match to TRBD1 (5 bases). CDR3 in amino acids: CASSFLGATAEAFF. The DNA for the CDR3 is TGTGCCAGCAGCTTTCTCGGGGCGACCGCTGAAGCTTTCTTT.